The 24 T cell receptor beta chains below come from one sample, sequenced in a study of cytomegalovirus exposure and HLA in healthy donors. The PCR ran on 60 Vbeta and 13 Jbeta primers. Sequencing used immunoSEQ multiplex PCR; TCRdb keeps in-frame clones, though not all of them. The sample holds about 120,000 clones; over 50% are singletons and the top ten take about 8%. The specimen sequenced was PBMCs. The origin of the receptors is a woman between 40 and 50 years old in good health and CMV-seropositive.

The rearrangement uses TRBV6-1 and TRBJ1-1; possible D gene TRBD1, 5 bases. Germline-derived CDR1 and CDR2 are MNHNS and SASEGT. The germline V and J ends were trimmed by 2 bases and 1 base, with 20 bases remaining between them. This CDR3 has 18 amino acids. The CDR3 nucleotides read TGTGCCAGCAGTGAACTTCCCCGGACCGGGGGGGGGAACACTGAAGCTTTCTTT. It yields the protein CASSELPRTGGGNTEAFF.

The chain uses TRBV30 and TRBJ1-2, with D unresolved. V was shortened by 5 bases and J by 8 bases, with 12 bases between the two germline ends. Per the germline V gene, CDR1 is GTSNPN and CDR2 is SVGIG (reference sequence). The CDR3 loop spans 11 amino acids. For the CDR3, the DNA is TGTGCCTGGGCTTCGACAATCGGCTACACCTTC. Protein sequence: CAWASTIGYTF.

V usage is TRBV5-1 and J usage is TRBJ2-2, with D perhaps TRBD2 (6 bases). The CDR3 is 17 amino acids. Germline CDR1 and CDR2: SGHRS and YFSETQ. Between the trimmed V and J ends, which lost 0 bases and 1 base, there was a span of 13 bases. CDR3 nucleotides: TGCGCCAGCAGCTTGGCCGGGACGGGACTGAACACCGGGGAGCTGTTTTTT. The encoded protein is CASSLAGTGLNTGELFF. The whole variable domain, filled in from reference TRBV5-1 and TRBJ2-2, reads KAGVTQTPRYLIKTRGQQVTLSCSPISGHRSVSWYQQTPGQGLQFLFEYFSETQRNKGNFPGRFSGRQFSNSRSEMNVSTLELGDSALYLCASSLAGTGLNTGELFFGEGSRLTVL.

V and J are TRBV6-5 and TRBJ2-7; 10 nucleotides align to TRBD2. This CDR3 region has 14 residues. The J segment lost 5 bases and the V segment lost 6 bases, leaving 7 bases of the junction unmatched. The germline CDR1 and CDR2 sequences are MNHEY and SVGAGI. The CDR3, as DNA: TGTGCCAGCAGAAATCTAGCGGGGGTAAACGAGCAGTACTTC. It yields the protein CASRNLAGVNEQYF.

This clone was observed once. V gene TRBV2 combines with J gene TRBJ2-1; possibly TRBD2 for D (7 bases). V lost 7 bases to trimming and J lost 4 bases, with 17 bases between them. The CDR3 is made up of 15 amino acids. CDR1 and CDR2 (germline): SNHLY, FYNNEI. This CDR3 is CASTKGGAMYNEQFF. The CDR3 region has the DNA TGTGCCAGCACTAAGGGGGGGGCAATGTACAATGAGCAGTTCTTC.

The V gene is TRBV25-1, the J gene TRBJ2-2, with 9 bases aligning to TRBD1. Germline CDR1 MGHDK, CDR2 SYGVNS. CDR3 size: 15 residues. The J segment lost 3 bases and the V segment lost 6 bases, leaving 5 bases of the junction unmatched. CDR3: CASRDRGVHTGELFF. Here the CDR3 DNA reads TGTGCCAGCAGGGACAGGGGTGTCCACACCGGGGAGCTGTTTTTT.

This rearrangement joins TRBV6-5 to TRBJ1-1, with 8 positions matching TRBD1. CDR1 and CDR2 (germline): MNHEY, SVGAGI. Trimming at V came to 6 bases and at J to 4 bases, leaving 7 bases not matched to a gene. The CDR3 has 14 amino acids. CDR3 residues: CASSSRTGSTEAFF. DNA for the CDR3: TGTGCCAGCAGCTCGCGGACAGGGAGCACTGAAGCTTTCTTT.

The chain uses TRBV19 and TRBJ1-1; D not resolved. Between the trimmed V and J ends, which lost 8 bases and 0 bases, there was a span of 7 bases. The CDR3 has 12 residues. Germline V gene data show CDR1 as LNHDA and CDR2 as SQIVND (reference sequence). CDR3 protein: CASSNLNTEAFF. The CDR3 bases are TGTGCCAGTTCCAATCTGAACACTGAAGCTTTCTTT.

This sequence joins TRBV19 and TRBJ1-2, with a possible D match to TRBD1 (5 bases). From germline, CDR1 is LNHDA and CDR2 SQIVND (reference sequence). CDR3 size: 13 residues. Between the trimmed V and J ends, which lost 3 bases and 7 bases, there was a span of 12 bases. The CDR3 region is CASSIPGLGGYTF. DNA for the CDR3: TGTGCCAGTAGTATCCCAGGGCTCGGTGGCTACACCTTC.

Only a few counts were recorded for this clone. A junction end diverges from the germline sequence, so it may reflect a read error. The chain uses TRBV6-1 and TRBJ1-4; D gene ambiguous. CDR1 MNHNS and CDR2 SASEGT come from the germline V gene. The CDR3 loop spans 14 amino acids. DNA of the CDR3: TGTGCCAGCAGTGAAGCCCCACCTAATGAAAAACTGCTTTTT. Translation gives CASSEAPPNEKLLF.

The chain recombines TRBV6-5 with TRBJ2-3; D is possibly TRBD1 (6 bases). CDR1 and CDR2 from the germline V gene are MNHEY and SVGAGI. V shed 7 bases and J shed 4 bases, with 18 bases lying between them. The CDR3 contains 15 residues. DNA of the CDR3: TGTGCCAGCACCAAGCAGGGGTTTGCTGCAGATACGCAGTATTTT. Its protein product is CASTKQGFAADTQYF.

The chain employs TRBV7-8 and TRBJ2-7, with D unclear. Germline-derived CDR1 and CDR2 are SGHVS and FQNEAQ. CDR3 length equals 14 residues. Between the trimmed V and J ends, which lost 3 bases and 3 bases, there was a span of 12 bases. DNA of the CDR3: TGTGCCAGCAGCTTTGACGACCTAGGCTACGAGCAGTACTTC. Amino acid sequence: CASSFDDLGYEQYF.

This clone has a handful of counts. This rearrangement joins TRBV5-8 to TRBJ1-1; D is uncertain. The CDR3 length is 13 residues. The germline V and J ends were trimmed by 4 bases and 5 bases, with 12 bases remaining between them. Germline values: CDR1 SGHTS, CDR2 YDEGEE. CDR3 sequence: CASSPLYVTEAFF. The DNA for the CDR3 is TGTGCCAGCAGCCCTCTCTATGTTACTGAAGCTTTCTTT.

The chain links TRBV18 to TRBJ1-2; possibly TRBD1 for D (5 bases). Deletions cut 3 bases from V and 7 bases from J, with 15 bases between. The CDR3 is made up of 14 amino acids. Germline CDR1 KGHSH, CDR2 LQKENI. CDR3 protein: CASSPSSQGSGYTF. The CDR3 bases are TGTGCCAGCTCACCCTCGTCTCAGGGAAGTGGCTACACCTTC.

The chain recombines TRBV7-2 with TRBJ2-7, with a tentative D call TRBD2 (7 bases). The CDR3 sequence is 17 residues long. V dropped 4 bases and J dropped 1 base, with 20 bases sitting between them. Germline CDR1 reads SGHTA; CDR2 reads FQGNSA. CDR3 loop: CASSSPGAGVLSYEQYF. The DNA for the CDR3 is TGTGCCAGCAGCTCTCCGGGGGCGGGGGTACTTTCCTACGAGCAGTACTTC.

This clone was counted a few times. This chain connects TRBV27 to TRBJ1-4; weak D call: TRBD1 (5 bases). The CDR3 length is 15 residues. CDR1 and CDR2 (germline): MNHEY, SMNVEV (reference sequence). V lost 7 bases and J lost 8, with 20 bases in between. CDR3 DNA: TGTGCCAGCACCTCTTTTGGGGCAAAGGGGGAAAAACTGTTTTTT. It translates to CASTSFGAKGEKLFF.

This clone was picked up one time. The genes are TRBV10-1 and TRBJ2-1, with 10 bases identical to TRBD2. Per germline, CDR1 WNHNN and CDR2 SYGVQD (reference sequence). J lost 7 bases, V lost 4 bases, and 7 bases had no gene match. The CDR3 sequence is 15 residues long. DNA of the CDR3: TGCGCCAGCAGTGGGAGCGGGGGGGCGGAGAATGAGCAGTTCTTC. Translated, it gives CASSGSGGAENEQFF.

The chain uses TRBV18 and TRBJ2-2, with TRBD2 identical over 8 bases. The V segment lost 3 bases and the J segment 1 base; nucleotides outside the gene matches: 7. The CDR3 sequence is 17 residues long. Germline V gene lookup returns CDR1 KGHSH and CDR2 LQKENI. The CDR3 spells CASSPLGSGGNTGELFF. Written as DNA, the CDR3 is TGTGCCAGCTCACCTCTTGGAAGCGGGGGGAACACCGGGGAGCTGTTTTTT.

CDR3 nucleotide sequence: TGTGCCAGCAGTTTATTTAGGGCTAGCGAGTACGAGCAGTACTTC. This codes for CASSLFRASEYEQYF. This chain links TRBV27 with TRBJ2-7, with a possible D match to TRBD2 (6 bases). The germline CDR1 and CDR2 sequences are MNHEY and SMNVEV (reference sequence). V was clipped by 1 base and J by 4 bases, with 14 bases between them. The CDR3 is made up of 15 amino acids.

This clone was counted only a few times. V is TRBV25-1 and J is TRBJ2-1, with D unresolved. The germline V gene has CDR1 MGHDK and CDR2 SYGVNS. Trimming removed 2 bases from V and 9 bases from J, with 11 bases in between. CDR3 length equals 13 residues. The CDR3 loop reads CASSELRRSEQFF. CDR3 nucleotides: TGTGCCAGCAGTGAACTGCGAAGAAGTGAGCAGTTCTTC.

This chain joins TRBV27 and TRBJ2-7, with D perhaps matching TRBD2 (6 bases). The CDR3 is 13 amino acids. CDR1 is MNHEY, CDR2 SMNVEV, per germline (reference sequence). V shed 6 bases and J shed 7 bases, with 16 bases lying between them. The CDR3 spells CASRPGLPHEQYF. For the CDR3, the DNA is TGTGCCAGCAGACCGGGACTCCCTCATGAGCAGTACTTC.

This chain uses TRBV7-9 with TRBJ1-1, with D perhaps TRBD1 (5 bases). Trimming shortened V by 2 bases and J by 1 base, and 8 bases separated the two germline ends. This CDR3 contains 14 residues. Germline loops: CDR1 SEHNR, CDR2 FQNEAQ (reference sequence). The CDR3 bases are TGTGCCAGCAGCTTAAAACAGGCGAACACTGAAGCTTTCTTT. This codes for CASSLKQANTEAFF.

The chain has TRBV27 and TRBJ1-1, with a tentative D call TRBD1 (6 bases). The CDR3 extends over 12 amino acids. Germline V lookup: CDR1 MNHEY, CDR2 SMNVEV (reference sequence). V lost 7 bases to trimming and J lost 6 bases, with 12 bases between them. The DNA for the CDR3 is TGTGCCAGCAAAATACAGGGAGCTGAAGCTTTCTTT. Translation: CASKIQGAEAFF.

V is TRBV5-1 and J is TRBJ2-5; D gene unclear. Trimming cost V 1 base and J 4 bases, with 14 bases left between them. Germline CDR1 and CDR2: SGHRS and YFSETQ. There are 15 residues in the CDR3. For the CDR3, the DNA is TGCGCCAGCAGCTTGACCTACTTCCCCCTAGAGACCCAGTACTTC. Translated, it gives CASSLTYFPLETQYF.